The sample holds a few counts of the clone carrying this T cell receptor (beta chain). This specimen belongs to a study of blood T cell repertoires in COVID-19. TCRdb's copy holds only in-frame clones and misses some; the assay was immunoSEQ multiplex PCR. This table has 150,000 to 200,000 clones, 87% appearing once. CDR1 SGHNT and CDR2 YYREEE come from the germline V gene (reference sequence). The V segment lost 1 base and the J segment 3 bases; nucleotides outside the gene matches: 2. The CDR3 sequence is 15 residues long. The chain links TRBV5-4 to TRBJ2-3; 10 bases line up with TRBD2. This clonotype was sampled from a man in his sixties with active or convalescent COVID-19. Sequencing used peripheral blood. The chain's CDR3 is CASSLYSGGTDTQYF. CDR3 coding DNA: TGTGCCAGCAGCTTGTATAGCGGGGGGACAGATACGCAGTATTTT.